These 3 T cell receptor beta chains were all obtained from the same sample, sequenced in a study of long-term antiretroviral therapy in people with HIV. The assay, immunoSEQ v3.0, was run at survey level. Data came from immunoSEQ multiplex PCR; TCRdb stores just in-frame clones and leaves some out. The table shows 20,000 to 25,000 clones, with roughly three quarters occurring only once. The source was unsorted PBMCs, collected about 1.8 years before starting antiretroviral therapy. The receptors here all came from a woman aged 40 to 49 with HIV.

V usage is TRBV27 and J usage is TRBJ1-2; weak D call: TRBD1 (5 bases). The CDR3 spans 15 residues. Trimming took 0 bases from V and 8 from J, leaving 16 bases between them. Germline V gene data show CDR1 as MNHEY and CDR2 as SMNVEV (reference sequence). Written as DNA, the CDR3 is TGTGCCAGCAGTTTATCGGGATTTGGGGGTGGAGGCTACACCTTC. This sequence encodes CASSLSGFGGGGYTF.

This clone showed up just a few times. The chain has TRBV11-2 and TRBJ2-7; no definite D call. The CDR3 is 13 amino acids. V shed 5 bases and J shed 7 bases, with 15 bases lying between them. The germline CDR1 and CDR2 sequences are SGHAT and FQNNGV. The CDR3, as DNA: TGTGCCAGCAGCCTAGGCCACTTCGGGGAGCAGTACTTC. Its protein is CASSLGHFGEQYF.

The chain carries TRBV5-6 and TRBJ2-7; D possibly corresponds to TRBD1 (5 bases). The CDR3 is made up of 15 amino acids. Germline CDR1 and CDR2: SGHDT and YYEEEE. V lost 0 bases to trimming and J lost 5 bases, with 15 bases between them. The CDR3 sequence is CASSLVVGVGNEQYF. The CDR3, as DNA: TGTGCCAGCAGCTTGGTTGTAGGGGTAGGGAACGAGCAGTACTTC.